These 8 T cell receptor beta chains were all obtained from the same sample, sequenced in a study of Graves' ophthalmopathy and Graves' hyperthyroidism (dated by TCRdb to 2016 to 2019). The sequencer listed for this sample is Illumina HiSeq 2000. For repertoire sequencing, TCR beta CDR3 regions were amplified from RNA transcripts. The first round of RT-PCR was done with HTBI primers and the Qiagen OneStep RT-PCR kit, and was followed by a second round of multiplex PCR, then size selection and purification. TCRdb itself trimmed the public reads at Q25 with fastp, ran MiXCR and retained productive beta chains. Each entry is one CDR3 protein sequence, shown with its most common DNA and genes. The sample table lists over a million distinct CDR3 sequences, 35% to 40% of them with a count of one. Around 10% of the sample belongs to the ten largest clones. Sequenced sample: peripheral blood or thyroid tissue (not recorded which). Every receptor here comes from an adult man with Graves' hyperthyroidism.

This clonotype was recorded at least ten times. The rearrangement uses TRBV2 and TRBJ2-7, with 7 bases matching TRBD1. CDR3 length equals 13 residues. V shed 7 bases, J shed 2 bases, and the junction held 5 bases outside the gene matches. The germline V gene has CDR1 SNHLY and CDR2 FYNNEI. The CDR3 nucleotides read TGTGCCAGCATGGGGACAGAGACCTACGAGCAGTACTTC. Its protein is CASMGTETYEQYF.

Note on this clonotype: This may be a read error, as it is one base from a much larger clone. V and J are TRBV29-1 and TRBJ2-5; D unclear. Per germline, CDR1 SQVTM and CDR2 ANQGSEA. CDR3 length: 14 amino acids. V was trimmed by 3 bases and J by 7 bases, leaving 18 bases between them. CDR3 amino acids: CSVDFDWGRGTQYF. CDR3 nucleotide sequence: TGCAGCGTTGACTTCGATTGGGGTAGAGGGACCCAGTACTTC.

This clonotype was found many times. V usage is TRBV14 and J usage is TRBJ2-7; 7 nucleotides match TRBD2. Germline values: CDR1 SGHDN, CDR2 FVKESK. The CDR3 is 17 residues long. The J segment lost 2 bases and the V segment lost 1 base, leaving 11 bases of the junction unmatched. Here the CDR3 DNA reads TGTGCCAGCAGCCAAGCTAGCGGCCTCAAATCGACCTACGAGCAGTACTTC. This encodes CASSQASGLKSTYEQYF.

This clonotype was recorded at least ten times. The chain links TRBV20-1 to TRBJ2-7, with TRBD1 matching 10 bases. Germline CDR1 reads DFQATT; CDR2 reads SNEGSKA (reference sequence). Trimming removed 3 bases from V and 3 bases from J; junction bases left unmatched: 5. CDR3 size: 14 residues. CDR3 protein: CSASFGQGGYEQYF. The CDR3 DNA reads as TGCAGTGCTAGTTTCGGACAGGGGGGCTACGAGCAGTACTTC.

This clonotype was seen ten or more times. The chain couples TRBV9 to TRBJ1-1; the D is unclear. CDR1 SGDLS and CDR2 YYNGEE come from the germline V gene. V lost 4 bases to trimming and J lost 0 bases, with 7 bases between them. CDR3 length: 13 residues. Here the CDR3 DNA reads TGTGCCAGCAGCACGGCTCTGAACACTGAAGCTTTCTTT. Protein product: CASSTALNTEAFF.

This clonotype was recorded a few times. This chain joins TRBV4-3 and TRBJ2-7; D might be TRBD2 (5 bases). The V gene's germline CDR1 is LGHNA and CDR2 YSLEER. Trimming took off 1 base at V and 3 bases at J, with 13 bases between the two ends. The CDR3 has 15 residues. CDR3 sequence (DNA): TGCGCCAGCAGCCAAGGATTCGCGGGTCACTACGAGCAGTACTTC. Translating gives CASSQGFAGHYEQYF.

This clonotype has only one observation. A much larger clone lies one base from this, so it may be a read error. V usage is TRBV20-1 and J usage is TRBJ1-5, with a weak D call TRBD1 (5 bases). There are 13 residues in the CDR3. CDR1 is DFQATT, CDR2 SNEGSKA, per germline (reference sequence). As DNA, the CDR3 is TGCAGTGCTCAGGGTCTTAGCAATCAGCCCCGGCATTTT. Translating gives CSAQGLSNQPRHF.

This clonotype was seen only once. This chain's CDR3 is CASSQGLAGGWQYF. The CDR3 bases are TGTGCCAGCAGCCAGGGACTAGCGGGGGGCTGGCAGTACTTC. The chain has TRBV11-2 and TRBJ2-7; the match to TRBD2 covers 15 bases. Per the germline V gene, CDR1 is SGHAT and CDR2 is FQNNGV. The V and J ends lost 5 bases and 9 bases, in that order; junction bases with no gene match: 5. CDR3 length: 14 residues.